These 4 T cell receptor beta chains originate from one sample sequenced in a study of blood T cells in healthy people across ages. Combining a sample-barcoded 5' primer with a J-beta primer mix, a second PCR ran for about 7 to 12 cycles. TCRdb used MiXCR to reprocess the 5' RACE reads, holding one entry per CDR3 protein. The profile shows 1.5 million to 2 million distinct CDR3 sequences, roughly 50% of them singletons. Sequenced input: blood. These receptors came from a woman aged 40 to 55 in good health.

This clonotype has more than one count but fewer than ten. The chain has TRBV5-5 and TRBJ2-5; D uncertain. V lost 0 bases and J 5 bases, leaving 11 bases between the germline ends. Germline V gene sequence: CDR1 SGHKS, CDR2 YYEKEE (reference sequence). This CDR3 has 14 amino acids. This CDR3 reads CASSLGAARETQYF. The CDR3 coding sequence is TGTGCCAGCAGCTTGGGGGCGGCCCGTGAGACCCAGTACTTC.

Only a few counts were recorded for this clonotype. The V gene is TRBV4-3, the J gene TRBJ2-3; 7 bases agree with TRBD2. The CDR3 covers 17 residues. CDR1 and CDR2 from the germline V gene are LGHNA and YSLEER. Unmatched junction bases numbered 10, after V lost 4 bases and J lost 0 bases. CDR3 region: CASSLTPSGSSTDTQYF. The CDR3 DNA is TGCGCCAGCAGCCTAACCCCTAGCGGATCTAGCACAGATACGCAGTATTTT.

This clonotype has a count of ten or more. A much larger clone is a single base away; this may be a read error. The chain uses TRBV20-1 and TRBJ2-1; D remains ambiguous. The assigned J gene may be wrong: the sequence end matches TRBJ2-7 better. The germline V gene encodes CDR1 DFQATT and CDR2 SNEGSKA (reference sequence). The CDR3 runs 12 residues. CDR3: CSARSGVNEQYF. The DNA for the CDR3 is TGCAGTGCTAGGAGTGGGGTCAATGAGCAGTACTTC.

The chain couples TRBV3-1 to TRBJ1-1; D is unresolved. V was clipped by 0 bases and J by 2 bases, with 10 bases between them. The CDR3 sequence is 15 residues long. Germline-derived CDR1 and CDR2 are LGHDT and YNNKEL (reference sequence). The CDR3 region is CASSQDLAVNTEAFF. For the CDR3, the DNA is TGTGCCAGCAGCCAAGATCTGGCAGTAAACACTGAAGCTTTCTTT. The full variable domain, completed using reference TRBV3-1 and TRBJ1-1, is DTAVSQTPKYLVTQMGNDKSIKCEQNLGHDTMYWYKQDSKKFLKIMFSYNNKELIINETVPNRFSPKSPDKAHLNLHINSLELGDSAVYFCASSQDLAVNTEAFFGQGTRLTVV.